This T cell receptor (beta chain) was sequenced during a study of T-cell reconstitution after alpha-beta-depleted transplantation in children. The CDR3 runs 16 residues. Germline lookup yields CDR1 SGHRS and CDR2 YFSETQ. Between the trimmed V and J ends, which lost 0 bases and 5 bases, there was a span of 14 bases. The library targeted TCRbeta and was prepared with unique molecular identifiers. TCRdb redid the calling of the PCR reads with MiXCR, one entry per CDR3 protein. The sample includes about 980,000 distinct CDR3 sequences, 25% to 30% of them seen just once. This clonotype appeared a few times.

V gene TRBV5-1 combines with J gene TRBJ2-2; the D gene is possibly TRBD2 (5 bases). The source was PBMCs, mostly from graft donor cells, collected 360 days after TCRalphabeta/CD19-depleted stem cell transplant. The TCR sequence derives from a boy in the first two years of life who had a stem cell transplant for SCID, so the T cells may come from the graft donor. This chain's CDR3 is CASSLAEVARTGELFF. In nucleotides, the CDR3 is TGCGCCAGCAGCTTGGCCGAGGTAGCGAGAACCGGGGAGCTGTTTTTT.